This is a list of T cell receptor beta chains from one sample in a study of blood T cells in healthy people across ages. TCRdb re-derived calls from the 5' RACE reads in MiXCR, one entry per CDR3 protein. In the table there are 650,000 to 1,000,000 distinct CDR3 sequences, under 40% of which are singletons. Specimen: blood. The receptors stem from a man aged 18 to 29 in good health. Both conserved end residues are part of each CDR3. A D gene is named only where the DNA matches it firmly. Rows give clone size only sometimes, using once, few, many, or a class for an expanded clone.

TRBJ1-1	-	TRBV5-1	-	CVSSKGESTEVFF	TGCGTCAGCAGCAAGGGAGAAAGCACTGAAGTTTTCTTT
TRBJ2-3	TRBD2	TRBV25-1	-	CASSEREAGGMSTDTQYF	TGTGCCAGCAGTGAAAGGGAGGCGGGGGGGATGAGCACAGATACGCAGTATTTT
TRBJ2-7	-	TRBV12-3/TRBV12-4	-	CASSYVGSEQYF	TGTGCCAGCAGTTATGTGGGTTCGGAGCAGTACTTC
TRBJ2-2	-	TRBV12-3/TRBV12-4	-	CASSSTEDTGELFF	TGTGCCAGCAGTTCGACAGAGGACACCGGGGAGCTGTTTTTT
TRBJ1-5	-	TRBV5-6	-	CASSFGRGSNQPQHF	TGTGCCAGCAGCTTTGGCAGGGGAAGTAATCAGCCCCAGCATTTT
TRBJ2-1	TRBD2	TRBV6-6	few	CASTQAGDEQFF	TGTGCCAGCACCCAAGCGGGAGATGAGCAGTTCTTC
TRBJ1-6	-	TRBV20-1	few	CSARDGGSAYNSPLHF	TGCAGTGCTAGAGACGGGGGAAGTGCCTATAATTCACCCCTCCACTTT
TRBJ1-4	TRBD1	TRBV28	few	CASSRPADRGGEKLFF	TGTGCCAGCAGTCGACCCGCGGACAGGGGTGGAGAAAAACTGTTTTTT
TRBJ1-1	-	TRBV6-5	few	CASSTPRRGREAFF	TGTGCCAGCAGTACTCCCAGGCGAGGGAGAGAAGCTTTCTTT
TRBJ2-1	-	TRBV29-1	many	CSVVWGNEQFF	TGCAGCGTTGTGTGGGGTAATGAGCAGTTCTTC
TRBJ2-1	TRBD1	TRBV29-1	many	CSLEPGTGIGNEQFF	TGCAGCCTAGAACCCGGGACAGGGATTGGGAATGAGCAGTTCTTC
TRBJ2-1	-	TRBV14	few	CASSQGLGVSYNEQFF	TGTGCCAGCAGCCAAGGGCTAGGTGTGTCCTACAATGAGCAGTTCTTC
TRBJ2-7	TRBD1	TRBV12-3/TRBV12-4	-	CTSSQTGVGNEQYF	TGTACCAGCAGCCAGACAGGGGTCGGAAACGAGCAGTACTTC
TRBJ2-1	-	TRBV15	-	CATSRWDNPIYEQFF	TGTGCCACCAGCAGATGGGACAATCCCATCTACGAGCAGTTCTTC
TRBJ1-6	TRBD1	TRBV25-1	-	CASSEYRAGGNSPLHF	TGTGCCAGCAGTGAATATCGGGCAGGGGGAAATTCACCCCTCCACTTT
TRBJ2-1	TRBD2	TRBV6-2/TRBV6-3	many	CASSLGLAGGGEQFF	TGTGCCAGCAGTTTGGGACTAGCGGGGGGAGGAGAGCAGTTCTTC
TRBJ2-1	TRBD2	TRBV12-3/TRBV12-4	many	CASSRALAGQYNEQFF	TGTGCCAGCAGTCGGGCACTAGCGGGACAATACAATGAGCAGTTCTTC
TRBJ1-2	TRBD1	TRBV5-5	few	CASTLRGLPGYTF	TGTGCCAGCACCCTCAGGGGGCTGCCTGGCTACACCTTC
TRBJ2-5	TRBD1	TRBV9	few	CASSGDRGFQETQYF	TGTGCCAGCAGCGGGGACAGGGGGTTTCAAGAGACCCAGTACTTC
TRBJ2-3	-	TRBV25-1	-	CASSDRVHYTDTQYF	TGTGCCAGCAGTGACAGGGTGCATTACACAGATACGCAGTATTTT
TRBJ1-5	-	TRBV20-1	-	CSAKEGPPNQPQHF	TGCAGTGCTAAAGAGGGTCCCCCCAATCAGCCCCAGCATTTT
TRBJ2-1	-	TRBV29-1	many	CSVGQTYNEQFF	TGCAGCGTTGGACAGACATACAATGAGCAGTTCTTC
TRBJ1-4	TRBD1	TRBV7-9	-	CASSAPDRGEKLFF	TGTGCCAGCAGCGCCCCGGACAGGGGTGAAAAACTGTTTTTT
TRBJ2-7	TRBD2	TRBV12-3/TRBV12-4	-	CASTGGDVYNEQYF	TGTGCCAGCACCGGGGGGGACGTGTACAATGAGCAGTACTTC
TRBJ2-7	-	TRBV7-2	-	CDSSLALYEQYF	TGTGACAGCAGCTTAGCGCTTTACGAGCAGTACTTC
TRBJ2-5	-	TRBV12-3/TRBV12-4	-	CASSFRGLQYF	TGTGCCAGCAGTTTTAGAGGCCTGCAGTACTTC
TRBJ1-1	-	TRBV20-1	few	CSARDFLDRSPREPEAFF	TGCAGTGCTAGAGACTTTTTAGATCGTTCCCCCAGAGAGCCTGAAGCTTTCTTT
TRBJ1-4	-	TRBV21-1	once	CASSNSATRPFNEKLFF	TGTGCCAGCAGCAATTCCGCCACGCGGCCTTTCAATGAAAAACTGTTTTTT
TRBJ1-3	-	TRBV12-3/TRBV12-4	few	CASSKAGSGNTIYF	TGTGCCAGCAGCAAGGCAGGGAGCGGAAACACCATATATTTT
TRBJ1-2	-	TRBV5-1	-	CASSPPTAGGDGYTF	TGCGCCAGCAGCCCCCCGACGGCTGGAGGGGATGGCTACACCTTC
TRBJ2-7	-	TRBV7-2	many	CASSPTGTTSYEQYF	TGTGCCAGCAGCCCAACCGGGACCACCTCCTACGAGCAGTACTTC
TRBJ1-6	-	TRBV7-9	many	CASSLAGGNSPLHF	TGCGCCAGCAGCTTAGCGGGGGGCAATTCACCCCTCCACTTT
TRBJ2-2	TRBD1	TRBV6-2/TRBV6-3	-	CASSYTDRGRRNTGELFF	TGTGCCAGCAGTTACACCGACAGGGGGCGTCGAAACACCGGGGAGCTGTTTTTT
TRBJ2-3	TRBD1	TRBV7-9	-	CASSLLRGSTDTQYF	TGTGCCAGCAGCTTACTCAGGGGGAGCACAGATACGCAGTATTTT
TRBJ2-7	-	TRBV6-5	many	CASSFNEGSYEQYF	TGTGCCAGCAGTTTCAATGAGGGCTCCTACGAGCAGTACTTC
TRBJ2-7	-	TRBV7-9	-	CASSKKGQLPPNNEQYF	TGTGCCAGCAGCAAAAAAGGGCAACTACCGCCGAACAATGAGCAGTACTTC
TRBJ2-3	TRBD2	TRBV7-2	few	CASSTRLAGGGVTDTQYF	TGTGCCAGCAGCACTAGACTAGCGGGGGGCGGAGTCACAGATACGCAGTATTTT
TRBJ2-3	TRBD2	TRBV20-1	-	CSARGRTSGATDTQYF	TGCAGTGCTAGAGGTCGGACTAGCGGGGCGACAGATACGCAGTATTTT
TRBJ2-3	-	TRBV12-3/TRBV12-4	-	CASTRTARTDTQYF	TGTGCCAGCACCCGGACTGCCCGCACAGATACGCAGTATTTT
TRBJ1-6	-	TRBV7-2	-	CASSLGMIGSSPLHF	TGTGCCAGCAGCTTAGGGATGATTGGGAGTTCACCCCTCCACTTT
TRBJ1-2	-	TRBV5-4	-	CASSFPGESNYGYTF	TGTGCCAGCAGCTTCCCAGGGGAGAGTAACTATGGCTACACCTTC
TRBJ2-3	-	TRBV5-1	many	CASSQRPDSSTDTQYF	TGCGCCAGCAGCCAACGTCCGGACTCAAGCACAGATACGCAGTATTTT
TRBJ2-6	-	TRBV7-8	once	CASSLSDRASGANVLTF	TGTGCCAGCAGCTTATCCGACAGAGCCTCTGGGGCCAACGTCCTGACTTTC
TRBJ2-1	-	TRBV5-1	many	CASSLNRGNEQFF	TGTGCCAGCAGTTTAAACCGCGGGAATGAGCAGTTCTTC
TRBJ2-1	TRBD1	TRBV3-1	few	CASSHGQANEQFF	TGTGCCAGCAGCCACGGACAGGCCAATGAGCAGTTCTTC
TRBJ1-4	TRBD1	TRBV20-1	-	CSARGQTGGEKLFF	TGCAGTGCTAGAGGACAGACAGGGGGTGAAAAACTGTTTTTT
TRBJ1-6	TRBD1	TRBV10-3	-	CAISGGGQERSDSPLHF	TGTGCCATCAGTGGAGGGGGACAGGAGCGCTCGGATTCACCCCTCCACTTT
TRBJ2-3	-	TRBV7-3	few	CSSSLASTDTQYF	TGTTCCAGCAGCTTGGCCAGCACAGATACGCAGTATTTT
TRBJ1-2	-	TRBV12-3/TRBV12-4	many	CASGERFDGYTF	TGTGCCAGCGGGGAACGGTTCGATGGCTACACCTTC
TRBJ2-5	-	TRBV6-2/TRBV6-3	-	CASRLTGMTAQYF	TGTGCCAGCAGGTTGACAGGTATGACGGCCCAGTACTTC
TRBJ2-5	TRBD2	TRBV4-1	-	CASSPSGMGETQYF	TGCGCCAGCAGCCCTAGCGGGATGGGAGAGACCCAGTACTTC
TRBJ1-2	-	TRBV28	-	CASRDYRDGGYGYTF	TGTGCCAGCAGAGATTACAGGGACGGCGGCTATGGCTACACCTTC
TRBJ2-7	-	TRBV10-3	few	CAMRNLLDYEQYF	TGTGCCATGCGCAACCTACTGGACTACGAGCAGTACTTC
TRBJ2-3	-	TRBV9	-	CASSVRGLATGGTDTQYF	TGTGCCAGCAGCGTCCGGGGGCTAGCGACTGGCGGAACAGATACGCAGTATTTT
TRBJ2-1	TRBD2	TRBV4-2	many	CASSQTLLAGKHYNEQFF	TGTGCCAGCAGCCAGACGTTACTAGCGGGGAAGCACTACAATGAGCAGTTCTTC